Presented here are 7 T cell receptor beta chains from one specimen sequenced in a study of blood T cell repertoires in COVID-19 (dated by TCRdb to the early 2020s). The method behind the library was the immunoSEQ multiplex PCR assay. As stored in TCRdb, this immuneACCESS dataset retains in-frame rearrangements with V and J assigned. A fraction of the clones does not appear; measured against another copy, unresolved V genes explain less than half of the discrepancy, and the remainder lacks a known reason. Recorded for this sample are nearly 350,000 clones; more than 70% of them occurred a single time. Approximately 7.3% of the sample is taken by the ten largest. The sample taken for sequencing was peripheral blood. These receptors were obtained from a woman in her 70s with COVID-19, enrolled during active disease.

This clone has only a few counts. V gene TRBV24-1 combines with J gene TRBJ2-7, with 7 bases fitting TRBD1. The germline gives CDR1 KGHDR, CDR2 SFDVKD. With V trimmed by 5 bases and J by 1 base, 1 base remained unmatched. The CDR3 is 13 residues long. The CDR3 loop reads CATSGTGSYEQYF. The CDR3 coding sequence is TGTGCCACCAGTGGGACAGGTTCCTACGAGCAGTACTTC.

The chain carries TRBV28 and TRBJ1-3; the match to TRBD1 covers 7 bases. Per the germline V gene, CDR1 is MDHEN and CDR2 is SYDVKM. The CDR3 sequence is 16 residues long. V trimming: 2 bases; J trimming: 4 bases; junction bases outside the gene matches: 8. The DNA of the CDR3 is TGTGCCAGCAGTTTAGCGGACAGGACAGAAGGAAACACCATATATTTT. As protein: CASSLADRTEGNTIYF.

The chain joins TRBV2 to TRBJ2-1; a possible D gene is TRBD1 (5 bases). CDR1 SNHLY and CDR2 FYNNEI come from the germline V gene. V shed 7 bases and J shed 6 bases, with 7 bases lying between them. CDR3 size: 11 residues. CDR3 nucleotides: TGTGCCAGCACACAGGCCAATGAGCAGTTCTTC. This sequence encodes CASTQANEQFF.

CDR3 in amino acids: CASSLIGQPQHF. The DNA of the CDR3 is TGTGCCAGCAGTTTAATCGGTCAGCCCCAGCATTTT. The V and J genes are TRBV27 and TRBJ1-5; D is uncertain. Between the trimmed V and J ends, which lost 2 bases and 6 bases, there was a span of 5 bases. The germline CDR1 and CDR2 sequences are MNHEY and SMNVEV (reference sequence). The CDR3 covers 12 residues.

There are a few counts of this clone. The J gene is TRBJ2-2, the V gene TRBV2; 8 positions match TRBD2. CDR3 length: 13 amino acids. CDR1 SNHLY and CDR2 FYNNEI come from the germline V gene. Germline trimming cut 7 bases from V and 5 bases from J; bases unmatched to any gene: 3. CDR3 sequence: CASMSGGTGELFF. CDR3 nucleotides: TGTGCCAGCATGTCGGGGGGGACCGGGGAGCTGTTTTTT.

The rearrangement uses TRBV24-1 and TRBJ2-1; tentative D call: TRBD2 (5 bases). V lost 0 bases and J 7 bases, leaving 15 bases between the germline ends. The germline CDR1 and CDR2 sequences are KGHDR and SFDVKD. There are 16 residues in the CDR3. Here the CDR3 reads CATSDLRTQNRNEQFF. DNA for the CDR3: TGTGCCACCAGTGATTTGCGGACTCAAAACCGGAATGAGCAGTTCTTC.

The V gene is TRBV7-2, the J gene TRBJ2-3; 8 bases match TRBD2. CDR1 SGHTA and CDR2 FQGNSA come from the germline V gene. The CDR3 extends over 14 amino acids. J lost 6 bases, V lost 3 bases, and 5 bases had no gene match. DNA of the CDR3: TGTGCCAGCAGCTTTAGGCGCGGGGGGGATACGCAGTATTTT. It encodes CASSFRRGGDTQYF. Full variable domain (remainder filled in from reference TRBV7-2 and TRBJ2-3): GAGVSQSPSNKVTEKGKDVELRCDPISGHTALYWYRQSLGQGLEFLIYFQGNSAPDKSGLPSDRFSAERTGGSVSTLTIQRTQQEDSAVYLCASSFRRGGDTQYFGPGTRLTVL.